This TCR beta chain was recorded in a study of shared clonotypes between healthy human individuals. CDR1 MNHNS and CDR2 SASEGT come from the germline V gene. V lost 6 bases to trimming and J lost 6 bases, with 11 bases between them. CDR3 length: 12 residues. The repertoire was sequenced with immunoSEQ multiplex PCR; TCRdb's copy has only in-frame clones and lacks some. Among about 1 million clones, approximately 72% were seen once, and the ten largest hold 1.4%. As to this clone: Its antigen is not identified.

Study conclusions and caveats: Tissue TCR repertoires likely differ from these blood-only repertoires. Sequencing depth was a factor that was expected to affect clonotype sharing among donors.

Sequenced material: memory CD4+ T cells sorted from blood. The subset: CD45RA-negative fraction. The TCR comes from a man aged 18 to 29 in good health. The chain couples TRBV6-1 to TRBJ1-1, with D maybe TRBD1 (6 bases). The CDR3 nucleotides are TGTGCCAGCAGCTACAGGGACTCTGAAGCTTTCTTT. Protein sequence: CASSYRDSEAFF.